The 29 T cell receptor beta chains given below trace back to one sample, sequenced in a study of T-cell reconstitution after alpha-beta-depleted transplantation in children. A library of TCRbeta sequences, prepared with unique molecular identifiers, was generated. A single record per CDR3 protein comes from TCRdb applying MiXCR to the PCR reads. Among 450,000 to 550,000 distinct CDR3 sequences listed, 10% to 12% were seen once. The source was PBMCs, mostly from graft donor cells, collected 180 days after TCRalphabeta/CD19-depleted stem cell transplant. These receptors originate from a female patient aged 2-10 years who had a stem cell transplant for aplastic anemia, so the T cells may come from the graft donor.

The chain is built from TRBV7-9 and TRBJ2-1; D is perhaps TRBD1 (5 bases). V was shortened by 2 bases and J by 5 bases, with 13 bases between the two germline ends. CDR1 SEHNR and CDR2 FQNEAQ come from the germline V gene (reference sequence). The CDR3 extends over 15 amino acids. The chain's CDR3 is CASSLTGLVHNEQFF. CDR3 DNA: TGTGCCAGCAGCTTAACAGGCCTCGTCCACAATGAGCAGTTCTTC.

This clonotype has only a few counts. V and J are TRBV4-3 and TRBJ2-1; 10 bases match TRBD2. The CDR3 is 17 residues long. V dropped 1 base and J dropped 3; count of bases not matched to a gene: 6. Germline CDR1 LGHNA, CDR2 YSLEER. The CDR3 loop is CASSQGPAGGLYNEQFF. CDR3 coding DNA: TGCGCCAGCAGCCAAGGGCCAGCGGGAGGGCTCTACAATGAGCAGTTCTTC.

This clonotype was counted a few times. The chain carries TRBV15 and TRBJ1-2; 9 nucleotides agree with TRBD1. Per germline, CDR1 LNHNV and CDR2 YYDKDF (reference sequence). The CDR3 extends over 14 amino acids. The V and J ends lost 1 base and 8 bases, in that order; junction bases with no gene match: 5. This CDR3 is CATSRGDREYGYTF. CDR3 sequence (DNA): TGTGCCACCAGCAGAGGGGACAGGGAGTACGGCTACACCTTC.

This clonotype has a count of ten or more. The rearrangement links TRBV5-1 to TRBJ2-2; 8 nucleotides match TRBD2. The trim removed 6 bases at V and 6 bases at J, leaving 10 bases unmatched. Germline CDR1 and CDR2: SGHRS and YFSETQ. The CDR3 contains 15 residues. The CDR3 loop is CASTRSSGTSGELFF. CDR3 DNA sequence: TGCGCCAGCACGAGAAGTAGCGGGACCTCCGGGGAGCTGTTTTTT.

This chain connects TRBV2 to TRBJ2-1, with D unclear. Deletions cut 3 bases from V and 0 bases from J, with 9 bases between. The CDR3 contains 15 residues. The germline CDR1 and CDR2 sequences are SNHLY and FYNNEI. The CDR3 DNA follows: TGTGCCAGCAGTGACACTTATAGCTCCTACAATGAGCAGTTCTTC. As protein: CASSDTYSSYNEQFF.

V is TRBV9 and J is TRBJ2-1; D may be TRBD2 (7 bases). This CDR3 region has 15 residues. The V gene's germline CDR1 is SGDLS and CDR2 YYNGEE. V lost 0 bases to trimming and J lost 7 bases, with 14 bases between them. The CDR3 nucleotides are TGTGCCAGCAGCGTAGGGGGGGGGCCGGTGAATGAGCAGTTCTTC. Translated, it gives CASSVGGGPVNEQFF.

This clonotype was observed a handful of times. The chain recombines TRBV5-1 with TRBJ2-5; the D call may be TRBD1 or TRBD2 (7 bases each). Germline CDR1 is SGHRS and CDR2 is YFSETQ. This CDR3 is built from 15 residues. Trimming removed 3 bases at V and 5 bases at J, with 17 bases between. The CDR3 nucleotides are TGCGCCAGCAGCTATCAACAGGGGAGGGTGGAGACCCAGTACTTC. This translates into CASSYQQGRVETQYF.

This clonotype was seen only a few times. The rearrangement links TRBV18 to TRBJ1-1; TRBD1 is a possible D gene (6 bases). V gave up 5 bases and J gave up 5 bases, with 15 bases separating them. CDR3 length: 14 residues. Germline lookup yields CDR1 KGHSH and CDR2 LQKENI. The CDR3, as DNA: TGTGCCAGCTCATCCCGTACAGGGAGGACTGAAGCTTTCTTT. Protein: CASSSRTGRTEAFF.

This rearrangement joins TRBV4-3 to TRBJ2-1; D is undetermined. The V gene's germline CDR1 is LGHNA and CDR2 YSLEER. This CDR3 contains 13 residues. V was clipped by 0 bases and J by 9 bases, with 9 bases between them. DNA of the CDR3: TGCGCCAGCAGCCAAGATCCGGACGGTGAGCAGTTCTTC. This gives the protein CASSQDPDGEQFF.

This chain uses TRBV6-1 with TRBJ2-2, with 9 nucleotides matching TRBD1. The CDR3 is 16 residues long. Trimming took 5 bases from V and 0 from J; bases not matched to a gene: 4. The germline V gene encodes CDR1 MNHNS and CDR2 SASEGT. The CDR3 region is CASSIGTGTNTGELFF. As DNA, the CDR3 is TGTGCCAGCAGTATAGGGACAGGGACGAACACCGGGGAGCTGTTTTTT.

With regard to this clonotype: With a much larger clone just one base away, this may be a read error. The rearrangement links TRBV20-1 to TRBJ2-1, with TRBD2 matching over 11 bases. J gave up 14 bases and V 1 base, and 7 bases lay outside the gene matches. The CDR3 contains 13 residues. Germline V gene data show CDR1 as DFQATT and CDR2 as SNEGSKA (reference sequence). The DNA of the CDR3 is TGCAGTGCTAGAGTAACTAGCGGGGGTAGTAAGTTCTTC. Translating gives CSARVTSGGSKFF.

This clonotype was observed a handful of times. V gene TRBV7-2 combines with J gene TRBJ2-1, with 14 positions matching TRBD2. J lost 4 bases, V lost 5 bases, and 10 bases had no gene match. Germline V gene lookup returns CDR1 SGHTA and CDR2 FQGNSA. The CDR3 has 18 amino acids. The CDR3 region has the DNA TGTGCCAGCAGCCTACCGGGGACTAGCGGGGGAACGTACAATGAGCAGTTCTTC. Translating it yields CASSLPGTSGGTYNEQFF.

The V call is TRBV5-1, the J call TRBJ1-3; D unresolved. Trimming pared 2 bases from V and 3 bases from J, leaving 9 bases between. This CDR3 is 14 amino acids long. The germline gives CDR1 SGHRS, CDR2 YFSETQ. The CDR3 is CASSLEQNGNTIYF. Here the CDR3 DNA reads TGCGCCAGCAGCTTAGAACAAAATGGAAACACCATATATTTT. Based on the CDR3 plus reference TRBV5-1 and TRBJ1-3, the full variable domain is KAGVTQTPRYLIKTRGQQVTLSCSPISGHRSVSWYQQTPGQGLQFLFEYFSETQRNKGNFPGRFSGRQFSNSRSEMNVSTLELGDSALYLCASSLEQNGNTIYFGEGSWLTVV.

In this sample, this clonotype turned up a few times. The rearrangement joins TRBV29-1 to TRBJ1-2; D is uncertain. The germline gives CDR1 SQVTM, CDR2 ANQGSEA. V shed 3 bases and J shed 0 bases, with 8 bases lying between them. This CDR3 region has 13 residues. CDR3 DNA: TGCAGCGTTGATTCAGCTCCTAACTATGGCTACACCTTC. Its translation is CSVDSAPNYGYTF.

This clonotype showed up just a few times. The chain carries TRBV9 and TRBJ2-7; D is unresolved. Between the trimmed V and J ends, which lost 9 bases and 4 bases, there was a span of 17 bases. The CDR3 has 13 amino acids. Germline V CDR1 and CDR2: SGDLS, YYNGEE. The CDR3 sequence: CATFRPENYEQYF. DNA for the CDR3: TGTGCCACCTTCCGCCCGGAGAATTACGAGCAGTACTTC. The full variable domain, rest sourced from reference TRBV9 and TRBJ2-7, is DSGVTQTPKHLITATGQRVTLRCSPRSGDLSVYWYQQSLDQGLQFLIQYYNGEERAKGNILERFSAQQFPDLHSELNLSSLELGDSALYFCATFRPENYEQYFGPGTRLTVT.

Many counts were recorded for this clonotype. This sequence joins TRBV10-3 and TRBJ2-7; 7 bases align to TRBD1. The V gene's germline CDR1 is ENHRY and CDR2 SYGVKD. The CDR3 has 13 residues. J lost 4 bases, V lost 10 bases, and 10 bases had no gene match. CDR3 amino acids: CATIYQGVYEQYV. CDR3 DNA: TGTGCCACCATTTACCAGGGGGTTTACGAGCAGTACGTC.

This clonotype has at least ten counts. The rearrangement joins TRBV12-3 or TRBV12-4 to TRBJ1-5, with TRBD1 as a possible D gene (5 bases). V lost 7 bases, J lost 5 bases, and 12 bases lay in between. The CDR3 covers 13 residues. The CDR3 DNA sequence: TGTGCCAGCACCCTAGACAGCCATCAGCCCCAGCATTTT. Its protein is CASTLDSHQPQHF.

The genes are TRBV7-9 and TRBJ2-3; D call uncertain. Trimming took off 1 base at V and 5 bases at J, with 19 bases between the two ends. Germline V gives CDR1 SEHNR, CDR2 FQNEAQ (reference sequence). The CDR3 has 17 residues. CDR3 loop: CASSLGLVQVLGDTQYF. CDR3 DNA: TGTGCCAGCAGCTTAGGTTTGGTGCAGGTTTTAGGAGATACGCAGTATTTT.

CDR3 DNA sequence: TGTGCCAGCGCTCCCATGGGGGCCGGGGAGCTGTTTTTT. Amino acids: CASAPMGAGELFF. The V gene is TRBV7-9, the J gene TRBJ2-2; perhaps D is TRBD1 or TRBD2 (5 bases each). CDR1 and CDR2 from the germline V gene are SEHNR and FQNEAQ (reference sequence). Trimming stripped 8 bases from V and 6 bases from J, with 13 bases between. This CDR3 contains 13 residues.

The sample holds a few counts of this clonotype. V and J are TRBV24-1 and TRBJ1-4, with TRBD1 as a possible D gene (5 bases). The CDR3 covers 22 residues. Germline V lookup: CDR1 KGHDR, CDR2 SFDVKD. The V gene lost 2 bases and the J gene lost 0 bases, with 27 bases spanning the gap. CDR3 sequence (DNA): TGTGCCACCAGTGATTCACCAGATAAGCGACAGTTCCCCGGAGCAACTAATGAAAAACTGTTTTTT. It is translated as CATSDSPDKRQFPGATNEKLFF.

This chain links TRBV6-5 with TRBJ2-7; 7 nucleotides agree with TRBD2. The CDR3 loop spans 15 amino acids. The V segment lost 2 bases and the J segment 3 bases; nucleotides outside the gene matches: 7. Germline CDR1 and CDR2: MNHEY and SVGAGI. In DNA, the CDR3 is TGTGCCAGCAGTTACGGGGGGGTCCGAGGCTACGAGCAGTACTTC. Protein sequence: CASSYGGVRGYEQYF.

In its sample, this clonotype was seen many times. This chain connects TRBV12-3 or TRBV12-4 to TRBJ2-2, with 7 nucleotides matching TRBD1. The V gene end was trimmed by 2 bases and the J gene end by 6 bases; junction bases not matched to a gene: 18. The CDR3 has 19 residues. The CDR3 bases are TGTGCCAGCAGTTTACCCCCGGGGCAGGGGGTAGGGAGAGCCGGGGAGCTGTTTTTT. Protein sequence: CASSLPPGQGVGRAGELFF.

This clonotype was seen a few times. The chain links TRBV28 to TRBJ1-1; no clear D gene. The CDR3 has 13 residues. V dropped 8 bases and J dropped 4 bases, with 14 bases sitting between them. Germline V gives CDR1 MDHEN, CDR2 SYDVKM. The CDR3 loop reads CASHVAVGTEAFF. The CDR3 DNA follows: TGTGCCAGCCACGTCGCGGTGGGCACTGAAGCTTTCTTT. Full variable domain (missing parts from reference TRBV28 and TRBJ1-1): DVKVTQSSRYLVKRTGEKVFLECVQDMDHENMFWYRQDPGLGLRLIYFSYDVKMKEKGDIPEGYSVSREKKERFSLILESASTNQTSMYLCASHVAVGTEAFFGQGTRLTVV.

Here the CDR3 DNA reads TGTGCCAGCAGCTTGGTCAGGAATAGGGTCCAAGAGACCCAGTACTTC. Translating gives CASSLVRNRVQETQYF. This rearrangement joins TRBV5-5 to TRBJ2-5; D remains unclear. The CDR3 has 16 residues. In germline, CDR1 is SGHKS, CDR2 YYEKEE (reference sequence). Between the trimmed V and J ends, which lost 0 bases and 1 base, there was a span of 13 bases.

The chain uses TRBV12-3 or TRBV12-4 and TRBJ2-3; D possibly corresponds to TRBD2 (6 bases). This CDR3 has 17 residues. Deletions cut 4 bases from V and 0 bases from J, with 17 bases between. DNA for the CDR3: TGTGCCAGCAGTTGGGCGGGGACTCCAACTAGCACAGATACGCAGTATTTT. Translation: CASSWAGTPTSTDTQYF.

The chain has TRBV4-3 and TRBJ2-7; no definite D call. This CDR3 has 15 amino acids. Trimming removed 0 bases from V and 4 bases from J, with 13 bases in between. The germline V gene has CDR1 LGHNA and CDR2 YSLEER. The CDR3 DNA reads TGCGCCAGCAGCCAAGATTCCAACTTTCAATACGAGCAGTACTTC. Translating it yields CASSQDSNFQYEQYF.

This clonotype was seen repeatedly, ten times or more. The V and J genes are TRBV7-8 and TRBJ1-1; the D gene is possibly TRBD1 (6 bases). Trimming removed 5 bases at V and 1 base at J, with 11 bases between. The CDR3 is made up of 14 amino acids. CDR1 is SGHVS, CDR2 FQNEAQ, per germline. The CDR3 DNA reads as TGTGCCAGCAGCGTAGGGGGGACGAACACTGAAGCTTTCTTT. Its protein is CASSVGGTNTEAFF.

The chain combines TRBV25-1 with TRBJ2-7; 9 nucleotides align to TRBD1. The CDR3 contains 14 residues. Looked up from germline, CDR1 is MGHDK and CDR2 is SYGVNS. The V gene end was trimmed by 2 bases and the J gene end by 4 bases; junction bases not matched to a gene: 3. The CDR3: CASSEGTGMYEQYF. CDR3 coding DNA: TGTGCCAGCAGTGAAGGGACAGGGATGTACGAGCAGTACTTC.

This chain connects TRBV9 to TRBJ2-1; unclear D gene. Germline V gene data show CDR1 as SGDLS and CDR2 as YYNGEE. With 0 bases removed from V and 0 bases from J, the gap between germline ends came to 7 bases. This CDR3 spans 15 amino acids. CDR3 in DNA: TGTGCCAGCAGCGTAGAGATTAGCTCCTACAATGAGCAGTTCTTC. It translates to CASSVEISSYNEQFF.